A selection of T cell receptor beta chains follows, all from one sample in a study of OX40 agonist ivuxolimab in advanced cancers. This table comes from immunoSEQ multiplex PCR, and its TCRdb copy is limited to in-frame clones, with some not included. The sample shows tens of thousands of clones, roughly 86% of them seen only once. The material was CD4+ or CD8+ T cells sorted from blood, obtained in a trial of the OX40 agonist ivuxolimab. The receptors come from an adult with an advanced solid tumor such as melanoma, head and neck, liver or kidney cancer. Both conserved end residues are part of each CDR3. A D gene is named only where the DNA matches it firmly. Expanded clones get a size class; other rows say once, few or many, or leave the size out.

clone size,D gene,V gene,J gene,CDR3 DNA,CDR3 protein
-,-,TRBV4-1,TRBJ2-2,TGCGCCAGCAGCCAAAATTCATACACCGGGGAGCTGTTTTTT,CASSQNSYTGELFF
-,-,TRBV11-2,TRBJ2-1,TGTGCCAGCAGCTTAGTCGGCAGTTTAGATGAGCAGTTCTTC,CASSLVGSLDEQFF
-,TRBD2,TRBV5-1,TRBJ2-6,TGCGCCAGCAGCCCGGAGATAGCGGGCCACTCTGGGGCCAACGTCCTGACTTTC,CASSPEIAGHSGANVLTF
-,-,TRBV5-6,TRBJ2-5,TGTGCCAGCAGCTCCGGGACGCTCCAAGAGACCCAGTACTTC,CASSSGTLQETQYF
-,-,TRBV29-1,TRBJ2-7,TGCAGCGTCGTCCTGGGGGGCTACGAGCAGTACTTC,CSVVLGGYEQYF
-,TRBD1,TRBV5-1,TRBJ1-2,TGCGCCAGCAGCCGACAGGGATCGGATGGCTACACCTTC,CASSRQGSDGYTF
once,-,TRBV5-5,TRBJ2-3,TGTGCCAGCAGTTTTCAGGGGGGTCGGACGGGAGGGCCTCCAGATACGCAGTATTTT,CASSFQGGRTGGPPDTQYF
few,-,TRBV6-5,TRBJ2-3,TGTGCCAGCAGTCTAGCGAGCACAGATACGCAGTATTTT,CASSLASTDTQYF
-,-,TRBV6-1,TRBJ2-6,TGTGCCAGCAATGGTGGATTTCGGGCCAACGTCCTGACTTTC,CASNGGFRANVLTF
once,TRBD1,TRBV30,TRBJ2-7,TGTGCCTGGAGTACCGGGACAGGGACCTACGAGCAGTACTTC,CAWSTGTGTYEQYF
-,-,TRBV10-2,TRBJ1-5,TGCGCCAGCAGTGAGCTGCGTAATCAGCCCCGGCATTTT,CASSELRNQPRHF
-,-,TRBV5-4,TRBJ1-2,TGTGCCAGCAGCTTAAGAGAAAGAGGCTACACCTTC,CASSLRERGYTF
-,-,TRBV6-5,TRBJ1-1,TGTGCCAGCAGTTACAAGGGAGATGGCACTGAAGCTTTCTTT,CASSYKGDGTEAFF
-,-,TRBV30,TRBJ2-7,TGTGCCAGCAACTGGGGGTACGAGCAGTACTTC,CASNWGYEQYF
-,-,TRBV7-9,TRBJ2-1,TGTGCCAGCAGCCTAAACTACGAGCAGTTCTTC,CASSLNYEQFF
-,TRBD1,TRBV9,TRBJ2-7,TGTGCCAGCAGCGTAGGAGGACAGGGATCCGAGCAGTACTTC,CASSVGGQGSEQYF
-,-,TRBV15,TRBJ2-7,TGTGCCACCAGCAGAGGGACTAACCCTCAGTACGGGCAGTACTTC,CATSRGTNPQYGQYF
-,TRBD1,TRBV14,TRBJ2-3,TGTGCCAGCAGCCAATACAGGGGGAGGACAGATACGCAGTATTTT,CASSQYRGRTDTQYF
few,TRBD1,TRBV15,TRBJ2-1,TGTGCCACCAGCAGAAACAGGGGCTCCTACAATGAGCAGTTCTTC,CATSRNRGSYNEQFF
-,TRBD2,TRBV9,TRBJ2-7,TGTGCCAGCAGCGGAGAGGGAGGGGTCGAGCAGTACTTC,CASSGEGGVEQYF